The T cell receptor (beta chain) described here comes from a study of blood T cell repertoires in COVID-19. V lost 3 bases and J lost 4; bases outside the gene matches: 7. Germline V CDR1 and CDR2: MDHEN, SYDVKM. CDR3 length equals 16 residues. This table comes from immunoSEQ multiplex PCR, and its TCRdb copy is limited to in-frame clones, with some not included. The data contain almost 500,000 clones, approximately 90% of them singletons. Recovered status in Cohort 3 required two negative PCRs, clearance, or symptom resolution. The sequence was collected from an older woman who had recovered from COVID-19. The chain employs TRBV28 and TRBJ2-7; 12 bases fit TRBD1. Material: PBMCs or T cells enriched from blood (not recorded which). The CDR3 protein is CASSFGPGQGAYEQYF. The DNA for the CDR3 is TGTGCCAGCAGTTTCGGCCCGGGACAGGGGGCTTACGAGCAGTACTTC.